Below are 10 T cell receptor beta chains sequenced from a single sample in a study of T cells after yellow fever vaccination. TCRdb independently ran MiXCR on the 5' RACE reads; one entry per CDR3 protein. Among 300,000 to 400,000 distinct CDR3 sequences listed, around 12% were seen once. This sample comprised CD4+ T cells sorted from PBMCs, obtained 15 days after the yellow fever booster vaccination. The source is a man younger than 35 who received the YFV17D yellow fever vaccine.

There are a few counts of this clonotype. The chain uses TRBV9 and TRBJ2-5; TRBD1 aligns across 7 bases. The CDR3 contains 14 residues. Germline V gene sequence: CDR1 SGDLS, CDR2 YYNGEE. The trim removed 3 bases at V and 5 bases at J, leaving 7 bases unmatched. The CDR3 bases are TGTGCCAGCAGCGCAGGGACAGTCTACGAGACCCAGTACTTC. It encodes CASSAGTVYETQYF.

The rearrangement uses TRBV7-3 and TRBJ2-1; 16 nucleotides line up with TRBD2. CDR1 is SGHTA and CDR2 is FQGTGA in the germline V gene. The CDR3 contains 17 residues. Germline trimming cut 5 bases from V and 7 bases from J; bases unmatched to any gene: 8. The CDR3 spells CASSPGTSGGAGNEQFF. Here the CDR3 DNA reads TGTGCCAGCAGCCCCGGGACTAGCGGGGGGGCCGGGAATGAGCAGTTCTTC.

This clonotype was counted between two and nine times. The chain carries TRBV5-1 and TRBJ2-3, with TRBD1 matching 8 bases. The junction had 5 bases not matched to a gene; V was cut back by 4 bases and J by 4 bases. Germline V gene lookup returns CDR1 SGHRS and CDR2 YFSETQ. CDR3 length equals 14 residues. The CDR3 bases are TGCGCCAGCAGCCCCCAGGGGGCCCCAGATACGCAGTATTTT. It yields the protein CASSPQGAPDTQYF.

The chain uses TRBV6-5 and TRBJ2-3, with 9 bases matching TRBD1. There are 18 residues in the CDR3. V gave up 0 bases and J gave up 4 bases; unmatched junction bases: 11. CDR1 is MNHEY, CDR2 SVGAGI, per germline. The chain's CDR3 is CASSYSSNTGGSADTQYF. For the CDR3, the DNA is TGTGCCAGCAGTTACTCCTCGAATACAGGGGGCTCAGCAGATACGCAGTATTTT.

In this sample, this clonotype turned up a few times. The chain links TRBV6-2 or TRBV6-3 to TRBJ1-2; unclear D gene. The length of the CDR3 is 11 residues. CDR1 MNHEY and CDR2 SVGEGT come from the germline V gene. The V gene lost 5 bases and the J gene lost 10 bases, with 11 bases spanning the gap. For the CDR3, the DNA is TGTGCCAGCAGTAATCAATGGATCTACACCTTC. Encoded protein: CASSNQWIYTF.

CDR3 sequence reads: CASSLELLGNQPQHF. The CDR3 DNA follows: TGTGCCAGCAGTTTAGAACTCTTAGGCAATCAGCCCCAGCATTTT. The chain combines TRBV28 with TRBJ1-5; D unclear. Trimming took 2 bases from V and 2 from J, leaving 10 bases between them. CDR1 MDHEN and CDR2 SYDVKM come from the germline V gene. CDR3 length: 15 amino acids.

This clonotype has more than one count but fewer than ten. This chain uses TRBV20-1 with TRBJ2-7; D perhaps matches TRBD1 (6 bases). Germline V gives CDR1 DFQATT, CDR2 SNEGSKA (reference sequence). The CDR3 runs 12 residues. V lost 4 bases and J 0 bases, leaving 7 bases between the germline ends. CDR3 sequence: CSAMDSSYEQYF. DNA for the CDR3: TGCAGTGCTATGGACAGCTCCTACGAGCAGTACTTC.

In this sample, this clonotype turned up a few times. V is TRBV7-2 and J is TRBJ2-2, with TRBD1 as a possible D gene (5 bases). The germline V gene has CDR1 SGHTA and CDR2 FQGNSA. Between the trimmed V and J ends, which lost 1 base and 9 bases, there was a span of 15 bases. The CDR3 is made up of 15 amino acids. In nucleotides, the CDR3 is TGTGCCAGCAGCTTAGTCTCCGACAGTAGCAGGGAGCTGTTTTTT. This translates into CASSLVSDSSRELFF.

This chain joins TRBV6-2 or TRBV6-3 and TRBJ1-5; D gene unclear. V dropped 2 bases and J dropped 4 bases, with 6 bases sitting between them. Per germline, CDR1 MNHEY and CDR2 SVGEGT. The CDR3 sequence is 13 residues long. The CDR3 bases are TGTGCCAGCAGTTACGACCGAAATCAGCCCCAGCATTTT. The encoded protein is CASSYDRNQPQHF.

In its sample, this clonotype was seen many times. The chain carries TRBV5-1 and TRBJ1-1; TRBD1 matches at 7 bases. The trim removed 2 bases at V and 3 bases at J, leaving 13 bases unmatched. Germline V gene data show CDR1 as SGHRS and CDR2 as YFSETQ. This CDR3 has 17 amino acids. For the CDR3, the DNA is TGCGCCAGCAGCTTTAGACAGGGACTGAAGATAGACACTGAAGCTTTCTTT. Its protein product is CASSFRQGLKIDTEAFF.